These T cell receptor beta chains were read from a single sample in a study of T cell responses to AZD1222 COVID-19 vaccine. Libraries were prepared by immunoSEQ multiplex PCR; TCRdb keeps only in-frame clonotypes and omits some of them. The repertoire holds fewer than 150,000 clones, with roughly 86% as singletons. The sequences come from peripheral blood, collected 28 days after the second AZD1222 dose. Receptors originate from an adult who received the AZD1222 COVID-19 vaccine. The CDR3 runs from the conserved cysteine through the conserved F or W. Each record gives: clone size, J gene, V gene, D gene, CDR3 DNA, CDR3 protein. The D gene is left open where the match is weak. Size is stated for part of the rows, as once, few or many counts, or as a class when the clone is expanded.

.	TRBJ1-3	TRBV5-6	.	TGTGCCAGCAGCTTGGACGCATCTGGAAACACCATATATTTT	CASSLDASGNTIYF
.	TRBJ1-5	TRBV28	.	TGTGCCAGCAGTTTACTGGACAGAAACAATCAGCCCCAGCATTTT	CASSLLDRNNQPQHF
.	TRBJ1-1	TRBV5-6	.	TGTGCCAGCAGCTTGGTCCCGGTTGGAACTGAAGCTTTCTTT	CASSLVPVGTEAFF
.	TRBJ1-2	TRBV6-5	TRBD1	TGTGCCAGCAGTTACTCGGCCCCGGGAGGGGGCCATGGCTACACCTTC	CASSYSAPGGGHGYTF
.	TRBJ2-7	TRBV7-2	.	TGTGCCAGCAGCTTGGACACTTCCTACGAGCAGTACTTC	CASSLDTSYEQYF
.	TRBJ2-7	TRBV7-9	.	TGTGCCAGCAGCCCCCGTGGAGGCGGCTACGAGCAGTACTTC	CASSPRGGGYEQYF
.	TRBJ2-7	TRBV28	TRBD1	TGTGCCAGCAGACCTGGGGACAGGGCCTACGAGCAGTACTTC	CASRPGDRAYEQYF
.	TRBJ1-6	TRBV24-1	.	TGTGCCACCAGTGATTCGACCGAAAATTCACCCCTCCACTTT	CATSDSTENSPLHF
many	TRBJ1-4	TRBV4-1	.	TGCGCCAGCAGCTACTGGCGGGGTGAAAAACTGTTTTTT	CASSYWRGEKLFF
.	TRBJ1-2	TRBV27	.	TGTGCCAGCAGTTCTTGGGGTAGGGGGGGAGGATATGGCTACACCTTC	CASSSWGRGGGYGYTF
.	TRBJ1-2	TRBV25-1	.	TGTGCCAGCTCACAGGGAAACGACTATGGCTACACCTTC	CASSQGNDYGYTF
.	TRBJ2-1	TRBV2	TRBD2	TGTGCCAGCTGGAGACTAGCGGGAGGATCAGGCTCCTACAATGAGCAGTTCTTC	CASWRLAGGSGSYNEQFF
few	TRBJ2-7	TRBV28	.	TGTGCCAGCAAAGTTAGCGAATACGAGCAGTACTTC	CASKVSEYEQYF
.	TRBJ1-1	TRBV19	.	TGTGCCACCCGCAAGGACACTGAAGCTTTCTTT	CATRKDTEAFF
.	TRBJ2-2	TRBV7-9	TRBD1	TGTGCCAGCAGATTGACAGGGAGCACCGGGGAGCTGTTTTTT	CASRLTGSTGELFF
.	TRBJ2-7	TRBV19	TRBD1	TGTGCCAGTAGTGCTCAGACAGGGCAGCCCTACGAGCAGTACTTC	CASSAQTGQPYEQYF
.	TRBJ1-6	TRBV7-8	TRBD1	TGTGCCAGCAGGTCTTTAGCCCCGGGACAGGGTTATAATTCACCCCTCCACTTT	CASRSLAPGQGYNSPLHF
once	TRBJ1-2	TRBV4-1	.	TGCGCCAGCAGCCAAGAGGAGGGAGACTATGGCTACACCTTC	CASSQEEGDYGYTF
.	TRBJ2-3	TRBV28	.	TGTGCCAGCAGTCCCTCTACTACCACAGATACGCAGTATTTT	CASSPSTTTDTQYF
.	TRBJ1-6	TRBV12-2	.	TGTGCAAGTCGTCCGACAGGCGAAAATAATTCACCCCTCCACTTT	CASRPTGENNSPLHF
.	TRBJ1-6	TRBV6-1	.	TGTGCCAGCAGTGAAATACGGGGAAATTCACCCCTCCACTTT	CASSEIRGNSPLHF
.	TRBJ1-1	TRBV5-1	.	TGCGCCAGCAGCCCCTGGGACGAGGACAACACTGAAGCTTTCTTT	CASSPWDEDNTEAFF
once	TRBJ1-2	TRBV5-1	.	TGCGCCAGCAGCCCCCGGGACAAGGTGGGGGGCTACACCTTC	CASSPRDKVGGYTF
.	TRBJ2-5	TRBV18	TRBD2	TGTGCCAGCTCACCACCGTGGGGGACTAGCGGGGCGTACCAAGAGACCCAGTACTTC	CASSPPWGTSGAYQETQYF
.	TRBJ1-3	TRBV11-3	.	TGTGCCAGCAGCCCTGGAAACACCATATATTTT	CASSPGNTIYF
.	TRBJ1-5	TRBV4-1	.	TGCGCCAGCAGCCAAGACGAGGACATCTTGAGAAATCAGCCCCAGCATTTT	CASSQDEDILRNQPQHF
.	TRBJ2-1	TRBV27	.	TGTGCCAGCAGTTTGAGGCAGCCCTACAATGAGCAGTTCTTC	CASSLRQPYNEQFF
.	TRBJ2-3	TRBV7-2	.	TGTGCCAGCAGCCCACGGGGGACAGATACGCAGTATTTT	CASSPRGTDTQYF
.	TRBJ2-2	TRBV5-1	.	TGCGCCAGCAGCTTGGCCCAGCCTGAGAACACCGGGGAGCTGTTTTTT	CASSLAQPENTGELFF
.	TRBJ1-5	TRBV30	.	TGTGCCTGGAGTCCCCCGGAAGGGACAAGCAATCAGCCCCAGCATTTT	CAWSPPEGTSNQPQHF
.	TRBJ2-1	TRBV4-1	TRBD2	TGCGCCAGCAGCCTTCATCCCAAGCGGGAGTCTTACAATGAGCAGTTCTTC	CASSLHPKRESYNEQFF
.	TRBJ2-7	TRBV11-2	.	TGTGCCAGCAGCTTAGCACTAGCAGGGGACGAGCAGTACTTC	CASSLALAGDEQYF
.	TRBJ2-1	TRBV28	TRBD2	TGTGCCAGCAGTTTCCTAGCGGGAGGTAGCTACAATGAGCAGTTCTTC	CASSFLAGGSYNEQFF
.	TRBJ2-6	TRBV11-3	.	TGTGCCAGCAGCTTAGGTCTCGGAGCAGGGGCCAACGTCCTGACTTTC	CASSLGLGAGANVLTF
few	TRBJ2-5	TRBV5-1	TRBD1	TGCGCCAGCACCCGGGACAGGGGTGAGACCCAGTACTTC	CASTRDRGETQYF
.	TRBJ2-2	TRBV27	.	TGTGCCAGCAGTTTAGCCTCCGGGAGGGGGCGTCACACCGGGGAGCTGTTTTTT	CASSLASGRGRHTGELFF
few	TRBJ1-5	TRBV4-2	.	TGTGCCAGCAGCCTAGACGCAGGGAATCAGCCCCAGCATTTT	CASSLDAGNQPQHF
.	TRBJ2-2	TRBV5-1	.	TGCGCCAGCAGCTTGGTGGTTCGGACGGGCGGGGAGCTGTTTTTT	CASSLVVRTGGELFF
.	TRBJ2-1	TRBV2	TRBD2	TGTGCCAGCAGGCCCTCACGCGCAAGACTAGCGGGTAATGAGCAGTTCTTC	CASRPSRARLAGNEQFF
.	TRBJ1-5	TRBV7-6	TRBD1	TGTGCCAGCAGCTTAGTACCGACAGGGGCTGGCCAGCCCCAGCATTTT	CASSLVPTGAGQPQHF
.	TRBJ2-1	TRBV7-9	.	TGTGCCAGCGACAACAATGAGCAGTTCTTC	CASDNNEQFF
.	TRBJ2-3	TRBV4-2	.	TGTGCCAGCAGCCAAGATCTGGCGGCAGGCACAGATACGCAGTATTTT	CASSQDLAAGTDTQYF
.	TRBJ1-3	TRBV5-1	.	TGCGCCAGCAGCTTGACCGACACCAGGGGTTTGGGAAACACCATATATTTT	CASSLTDTRGLGNTIYF
.	TRBJ2-5	TRBV18	.	TGTGCCAGCTCACCATCACCCGGTAGTATGGAGACCCAGTACTTC	CASSPSPGSMETQYF
.	TRBJ1-2	TRBV28	.	TGTGCCAGCAAACCCCCCTGGGCTGAGGATGGCTACACCTTC	CASKPPWAEDGYTF
.	TRBJ1-2	TRBV14	.	TGTGCCAGCAGCCAAGCACGACATGGCTACACCTTC	CASSQARHGYTF
.	TRBJ1-1	TRBV18	.	TGTGCCAGCTCACCCACGGTGGGGGGGAGAAACACTGAAGCTTTCTTT	CASSPTVGGRNTEAFF
.	TRBJ2-2	TRBV5-1	TRBD2	TGCGCCAGCACAGGGACTAGCGGGAGTGTGGAGCTGTTTTTT	CASTGTSGSVELFF
.	TRBJ2-3	TRBV12-3/TRBV12-4	.	TGTGCCAGCAAGGGCGCAAACAAGGATACGCAGTATTTT	CASKGANKDTQYF
.	TRBJ1-6	TRBV6-1	TRBD1	TGTGCCAGCAGTGATCCGGGACAGGGTGTAGGAGGGAGGTTT	CASSDPGQGVGGRF
.	TRBJ1-2	TRBV5-1	TRBD1	TGCGCCAGCAGCCTTGGGACAGGGGGCGGAGGTGACTATGGCTACACCTTC	CASSLGTGGGGDYGYTF
.	TRBJ2-5	TRBV4-1	.	TGCGCCAGCAGCCAAGACGGGACAAGGGGGTACCAAGAGACCCAGTACTTC	CASSQDGTRGYQETQYF
.	TRBJ2-1	TRBV18	TRBD2	TGTGCCAGCTCGATGGGACTAGCAGGGAATGAGCAGTTCTTC	CASSMGLAGNEQFF
.	TRBJ2-7	TRBV5-1	TRBD1	TGCGCCAGCAGCCGACGGGACAGATCCTACGAGCAGTACTTC	CASSRRDRSYEQYF